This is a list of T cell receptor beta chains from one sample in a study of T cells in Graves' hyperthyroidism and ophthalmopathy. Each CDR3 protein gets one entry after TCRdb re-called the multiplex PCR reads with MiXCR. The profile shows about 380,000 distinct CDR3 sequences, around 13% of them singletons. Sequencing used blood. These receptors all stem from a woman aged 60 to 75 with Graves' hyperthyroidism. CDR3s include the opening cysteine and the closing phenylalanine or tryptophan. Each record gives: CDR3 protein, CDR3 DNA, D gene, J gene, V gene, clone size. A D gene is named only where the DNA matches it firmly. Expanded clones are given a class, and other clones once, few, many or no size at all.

CASSQYTSGRRPDTQYF	TGTGCCAGCAGCCAATACACTAGCGGGAGGAGGCCAGATACGCAGTATTTT	TRBD2	TRBJ2-3	TRBV3-1	many
CASSPGGFTKNIQYF	TGTGCCAGCAGTCCGGGAGGATTTACCAAAAACATTCAGTACTTC	TRBD2	TRBJ2-4	TRBV12-3/TRBV12-4	many
CASSTPSIDTQYF	TGTGCCAGCTCAACTCCTTCCATAGATACGCAGTATTTT	NA	TRBJ2-3	TRBV18	NA
CSVVSNSGNTIYF	TGCAGCGTTGTCTCTAACTCTGGAAACACCATATATTTT	NA	TRBJ1-3	TRBV29-1	many
CASSPLAGGPTLAETQYF	TGTGCCAGCAGTCCGCTAGCGGGAGGGCCGACCTTAGCAGAGACCCAGTACTTC	TRBD2	TRBJ2-5	TRBV27	many
CASSQVGVSGNTIYF	TGCGCCAGCAGCCAAGTTGGGGTCTCTGGAAACACCATATATTTT	NA	TRBJ1-3	TRBV4-1	NA
CASSSPWGGTYEQYF	TGTGCCAGCAGCTCCCCTTGGGGGGGAACCTACGAGCAGTACTTC	TRBD2	TRBJ2-7	TRBV13	many
CASSARDVTNEKLFF	TGTGCCAGCAGCGCCCGGGACGTAACTAATGAAAAACTGTTTTTT	NA	TRBJ1-4	TRBV11-3	NA
CAINGGREETQYF	TGTGCCATCAATGGAGGACGGGAAGAGACCCAGTACTTC	NA	TRBJ2-5	TRBV10-3	few
CASSTRQSSYNSPLHF	TGTGCCAGCAGCACCAGACAGTCCTCCTATAATTCACCCCTCCACTTT	NA	TRBJ1-6	TRBV5-4	NA
CASRQTDQPQHF	TGTGCCAGCAGACAGACAGATCAGCCCCAGCATTTT	NA	TRBJ1-5	TRBV12-3/TRBV12-4	many
CASSIRGGTPPYF	TGTGCCAGCAGTATCCGCGGGGGGACTCCCCCGTACTTC	TRBD2	TRBJ2-5	TRBV12-3/TRBV12-4	many
CASSFHRLPSTDTQYF	TGTGCCAGCAGTTTCCACCGGCTACCCAGCACAGATACGCAGTATTTT	NA	TRBJ2-3	TRBV12-3/TRBV12-4	many
CAISVISGSYEQYF	TGTGCCATCAGTGTGATTAGCGGGAGTTACGAGCAGTACTTC	TRBD2	TRBJ2-7	TRBV10-3	many
CASSPLNSGISTDTQYF	TGTGCCAGCAGCCCTTTGAATAGTGGGATCAGCACAGATACGCAGTATTTT	NA	TRBJ2-3	TRBV27	many
CASSFSSGSYEQYF	TGTGCCAGCAGTTTCTCCTCGGGGTCCTACGAGCAGTACTTC	NA	TRBJ2-7	TRBV28	many
CSARDGTVTTYEQYF	TGCAGTGCTAGAGATGGGACCGTAACCACCTACGAGCAGTACTTC	NA	TRBJ2-7	TRBV20-1	many
CASSITSVNTDTQYF	TGTGCCAGCAGCATAACTAGCGTAAACACAGATACGCAGTATTTT	TRBD2	TRBJ2-3	TRBV7-9	few
CASSDYRAGVSGELFF	TGTGCCAGCAGTGACTATAGGGCAGGGGTATCCGGGGAGCTGTTTTTT	NA	TRBJ2-2	TRBV2	many
CASSGGYTGNQPQHF	TGTGCCAGCAGTGGGGGTTATACCGGCAATCAGCCCCAGCATTTT	NA	TRBJ1-5	TRBV2	NA
CASSQDKAGGANEQFF	TGCGCCAGCAGCCAAGATAAGGCCGGCGGGGCCAATGAGCAGTTCTTC	NA	TRBJ2-1	TRBV4-1	few
CSASYVREVNTEAFF	TGCAGTGCTAGTTACGTCCGGGAAGTGAACACTGAAGCTTTCTTT	NA	TRBJ1-1	TRBV20-1	many
CASSLERLLFTGELFF	TGTGCCAGCAGTTTAGAGCGGTTACTCTTCACCGGGGAGCTGTTTTTT	NA	TRBJ2-2	TRBV12-3/TRBV12-4	NA
CSASSPSGDEQYF	TGCAGTGCTAGTTCTCCCAGCGGGGACGAGCAGTACTTC	TRBD2	TRBJ2-7	TRBV20-1	many
CASSLRTEVTGELFF	TGTGCCAGCAGCTTAAGGACAGAAGTGACCGGGGAGCTGTTTTTT	NA	TRBJ2-2	TRBV11-2	NA
CASSLGPGLAENEQFF	TGCGCCAGCAGCTTGGGGCCGGGACTAGCGGAAAATGAGCAGTTCTTC	TRBD2	TRBJ2-1	TRBV5-1	many
CSARVRVSERDTEAFF	TGCAGTGCTAGAGTAAGGGTTTCGGAGAGGGATACTGAAGCTTTCTTT	NA	TRBJ1-1	TRBV20-1	many
CASSLVPAGVEQYF	TGTGCCAGCAGTTTGGTCCCAGCTGGGGTCGAGCAGTACTTC	NA	TRBJ2-7	TRBV28	many
CASSLTGGWEQYF	TGTGCCAGCAGTCTCACGGGAGGGTGGGAGCAGTACTTC	TRBD2	TRBJ2-7	TRBV11-2	many
CASSVQGGNTEAFF	TGTGCCAGCAGCGTACAGGGAGGAAACACTGAAGCTTTCTTT	NA	TRBJ1-1	TRBV6-1	many